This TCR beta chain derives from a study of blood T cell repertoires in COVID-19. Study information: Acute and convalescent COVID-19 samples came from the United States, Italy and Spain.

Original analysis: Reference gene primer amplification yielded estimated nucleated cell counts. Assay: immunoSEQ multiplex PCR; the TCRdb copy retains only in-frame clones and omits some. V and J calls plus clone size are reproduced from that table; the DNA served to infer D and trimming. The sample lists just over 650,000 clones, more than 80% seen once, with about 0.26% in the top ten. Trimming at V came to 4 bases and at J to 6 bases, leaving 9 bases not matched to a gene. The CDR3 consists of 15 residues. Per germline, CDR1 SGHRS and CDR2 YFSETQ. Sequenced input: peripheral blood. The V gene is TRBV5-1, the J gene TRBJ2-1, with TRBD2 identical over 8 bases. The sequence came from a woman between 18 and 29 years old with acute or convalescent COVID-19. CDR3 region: CASSLNRGGSNEQFF. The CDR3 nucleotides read TGCGCCAGCAGCCTCAATCGGGGGGGCTCCAATGAGCAGTTCTTC.